This T cell receptor beta chain was documented in a study of cytomegalovirus exposure and HLA in healthy donors. Notes on the study in general: Three CMV-associated chains were confirmed in vitro to be specific for CMV antigens. The study labeled around 160 TCR beta chains cytomegalovirus-associated.

Donors came from a validation cohort of 90 to 150 subjects, distinct from the first 666-subject cohort. V trimming: 8 bases; J trimming: 7 bases; junction bases outside the gene matches: 11. This CDR3 spans 14 amino acids. Germline loops: CDR1 MDHEN, CDR2 SYDVKM. The repertoire was sequenced with immunoSEQ multiplex PCR; TCRdb's copy has only in-frame clones and lacks some. This table holds 120,000 or so clones, roughly 95% found once. A single count supports this clone. Antigen: not known. The rearrangement links TRBV28 to TRBJ1-1; 9 bases are a match to TRBD1. The specimen was PBMCs. The receptor comes from a man aged 18 to 35 in good health and CMV-seronegative. CDR3 sequence (DNA): TGTGCCAGCGGAGTCGGGACAGGGAGAAATGAAGCTTTCTTT. Its translation: CASGVGTGRNEAFF.